This T cell receptor (beta chain) was documented in a study of T cells in Graves' hyperthyroidism and ophthalmopathy. With V trimmed by 6 bases and J by 0 bases, 5 bases remained unmatched. This CDR3 is built from 16 residues. This clonotype was counted many times. Amplified TCR beta CDR3 regions came from RNA transcripts. In the first-round RT-PCR of the TCR CDR3, the HTBI primer set was used. TCRdb re-derived calls from the multiplex PCR reads in MiXCR, one entry per CDR3 protein. The sample holds approximately 620,000 distinct CDR3 sequences, roughly 13% seen once. Hyperthyroidism patients were newly diagnosed, had disease duration under 2 months, and were aged 18 to 65 years. Reasons for excluding patients were uncontrolled infection, other autoimmune disease, pregnancy or lactation. Clinical symptoms, serum thyroxine, TRAb, thyroid ultrasound and orbital computed tomography established diagnosis.

The chain links TRBV12-3 or TRBV12-4 to TRBJ2-1, with TRBD2 matching 10 bases. What was sequenced was blood. The sequence was obtained from a woman in her 30s with Graves' hyperthyroidism that later progressed to Graves' ophthalmopathy. The CDR3 DNA sequence: TGTGCCAGCAGACCCACTAGCGGGGACTCCTACAATGAGCAGTTCTTC. Its protein product is CASRPTSGDSYNEQFF.